These T cell receptor beta chains were read from a single sample in a study of identical twins. TCRdb independently ran MiXCR on the 5' RACE reads; one entry per CDR3 protein. The sample includes around 300,000 distinct CDR3 sequences, around 8.8% of them seen just once. Separately, the same data were catalogued under a study of yellow fever vaccine responses in identical twins.

Sequenced material: memory (CD45RO+) T cells sorted from blood. These receptors all come from a woman aged 18-29 years in good health. Both conserved end residues are part of each CDR3. The D gene is left open where the match is weak. Expanded clones get a size class; other rows say once, few or many, or leave the size out.

V gene,J gene,clone size,D gene,CDR3 protein,CDR3 DNA
TRBV3-1,TRBJ1-6,many,NA,CASAGTAGGPLHF,TGTGCCAGCGCCGGGACCGCCGGAGGACCCCTCCACTTT
TRBV28,TRBJ2-1,many,TRBD2,CASSLPGLGPYNEQFF,TGTGCCAGCAGTTTACCCGGACTAGGCCCATACAATGAGCAGTTCTTC
TRBV5-6,TRBJ1-6,few,NA,CASSLGTNLRSYNSPLHF,TGTGCCAGCAGCCTAGGGACAAATCTTCGCTCCTATAATTCACCCCTCCACTTT
TRBV28,TRBJ1-5,NA,NA,CASQTLATHQPQHF,TGTGCCAGCCAGACCCTAGCTACACATCAGCCCCAGCATTTT
TRBV13,TRBJ2-1,once,TRBD2,CASSGTSGSSYNEQFF,TGTGCCAGCAGCGGGACTAGCGGGAGCTCCTACAATGAGCAGTTCTTC
TRBV2,TRBJ2-6,few,TRBD1,CASSVFHRGQVGANVLTF,TGTGCCAGCAGTGTTTTCCACAGGGGGCAGGTTGGGGCCAACGTCCTGACTTTC
TRBV5-1,TRBJ1-3,few,NA,CASSAQSGNTIYF,TGCGCCAGCAGCGCCCAGAGTGGAAACACCATATATTTT
TRBV7-9,TRBJ2-2,NA,NA,CASFRIFNTGELFF,TGTGCCAGCTTCAGGATTTTTAACACCGGGGAGCTGTTTTTT
TRBV6-4,TRBJ2-1,few,NA,CASSDDRHNEQFF,TGTGCCAGCAGCGACGACAGACACAATGAGCAGTTCTTC
TRBV7-2,TRBJ2-5,NA,NA,CASSLGVGGAGQETQYF,TGTGCCAGCAGCTTAGGGGTCGGAGGGGCGGGGCAAGAGACCCAGTACTTC
TRBV7-2,TRBJ1-2,few,NA,CASSLSGEEYGYTF,TGTGCCAGCAGCTTATCAGGGGAGGAGTATGGCTACACCTTC
TRBV20-1,TRBJ1-2,many,TRBD1,CSANIQGLDYGYTF,TGCAGTGCAAACATACAGGGGTTGGACTATGGCTACACCTTC
TRBV7-9,TRBJ2-1,many,TRBD2,CASSLPLSTSGGNNEQFF,TGTGCCAGCAGCTTACCCCTATCGACTAGCGGGGGGAACAATGAGCAGTTCTTC
TRBV5-6,TRBJ1-1,NA,NA,CASSDMNTEAFF,TGTGCCAGCAGTGATATGAACACTGAAGCTTTCTTT
TRBV12-3/TRBV12-4,TRBJ2-7,many,TRBD1,CASTVGQAYEQYF,TGTGCCAGCACCGTAGGACAGGCGTACGAGCAGTACTTC
TRBV15,TRBJ2-3,many,NA,CATSPNIDTQYF,TGTGCCACCAGCCCTAATATAGATACGCAGTATTTT
TRBV5-4,TRBJ2-3,many,TRBD2,CASSIGLAGVRDTQYF,TGTGCCAGCAGCATAGGACTAGCGGGAGTGAGGGATACGCAGTATTTT
TRBV6-1,TRBJ2-1,few,TRBD1,CASSAVTGHQDEQFF,TGTGCCAGCAGTGCAGTGACAGGGCACCAGGATGAGCAGTTCTTC
TRBV6-1,TRBJ1-3,many,NA,CASSTQGGGNTIYF,TGTGCCAGCAGTACACAGGGAGGAGGAAACACCATATATTTT
TRBV29-1,TRBJ2-2,NA,NA,CSVPGVGAEDTGELFF,TGCAGCGTTCCGGGTGTAGGGGCTGAAGACACCGGGGAGCTGTTTTTT
TRBV27,TRBJ1-6,few,NA,CASSLELRYNSPLHF,TGTGCCAGCAGTTTAGAACTTCGCTATAATTCACCCCTCCACTTT
TRBV4-2,TRBJ2-1,few,NA,CASSQDWGIYNEQFF,TGTGCCAGCAGCCAAGATTGGGGGATCTACAATGAGCAGTTCTTC
TRBV9,TRBJ2-7,few,NA,CASSVGVMASDEQYF,TGTGCCAGCAGCGTAGGAGTAATGGCTAGCGACGAGCAGTACTTC
TRBV5-1,TRBJ2-7,many,TRBD2,CATKPRTSDYEQYF,TGCGCCACCAAGCCAAGGACTAGCGACTACGAGCAGTACTTC
TRBV6-1,TRBJ2-1,NA,TRBD1,CASAETGGIDEQFF,TGTGCCAGTGCGGAGACAGGGGGCATCGATGAGCAGTTCTTC
TRBV12-3/TRBV12-4,TRBJ1-1,many,NA,CASTQGPNTEAFF,TGTGCCAGCACCCAGGGGCCGAACACTGAAGCTTTCTTT
TRBV2,TRBJ2-5,NA,TRBD2,CASTPETSGETQYF,TGTGCCAGCACCCCCGAGACTAGCGGGGAGACCCAGTACTTC
TRBV6-1,TRBJ2-7,NA,TRBD2,CASRRLAFTLREQYF,TGTGCCAGCAGGAGACTAGCCTTTACGCTACGAGAGCAGTACTTC
TRBV4-1,TRBJ2-2,few,TRBD2,CASSQGSGGYAGELFF,TGCGCCAGCAGCCAAGGGAGCGGGGGTTACGCCGGGGAGCTGTTTTTT
TRBV28,TRBJ2-3,many,TRBD2,CASSTSGRTDTQYF,TGTGCCAGCAGCACTAGCGGGAGAACAGATACGCAGTATTTT
TRBV20-1,TRBJ2-2,NA,TRBD2,CSVRTSRNTGELFF,TGCAGTGTCCGGACTAGCCGAAACACCGGGGAGCTGTTTTTT
TRBV7-6,TRBJ2-7,many,TRBD2,CASSLGGTSAPYEQYF,TGTGCCAGCAGCTTGGGAGGGACTAGCGCACCCTACGAGCAGTACTTC
TRBV27,TRBJ2-1,few,NA,CASRPSGPRYNEQFF,TGTGCCAGCAGGCCCAGCGGCCCCAGATACAATGAGCAGTTCTTC
TRBV6-5,TRBJ2-5,few,TRBD2,CASSYGTSGGQETQYF,TGTGCCAGCAGTTACGGGACTAGCGGGGGCCAAGAGACCCAGTACTTC
TRBV6-2/TRBV6-3,TRBJ2-3,NA,TRBD2,CASSFSKGLAGGDTQYF,TGTGCCAGCAGTTTCTCGAAGGGTCTAGCGGGGGGGGATACGCAGTATTTT
TRBV6-1,TRBJ2-6,NA,NA,CASSERGTGANVLTF,TGTGCCAGCAGTGAACGGGGCACTGGGGCCAACGTCCTGACTTTC
TRBV25-1,TRBJ2-3,NA,NA,CASSDGQTSTDTQYF,TGTGCCAGCAGTGACGGACAGACAAGCACAGATACGCAGTATTTT
TRBV7-8,TRBJ2-7,NA,TRBD2,CARGLSGNRARSYEQYF,TGTGCCAGGGGCCTTAGCGGGAACCGAGCTCGGTCCTACGAGCAGTACTTC
TRBV5-4,TRBJ1-4,NA,NA,CASSKAGMGEKLFF,TGTGCCAGCAGCAAGGCAGGGATGGGTGAAAAACTGTTTTTT
TRBV11-2,TRBJ2-2,few,TRBD2,CASTSSGRAGELFF,TGTGCCAGCACCTCTAGCGGGAGGGCCGGGGAGCTGTTTTTT
TRBV4-1,TRBJ1-5,many,TRBD1,CASSRGQGASQPQHF,TGCGCCAGCAGCCGCGGACAGGGGGCCTCTCAGCCCCAGCATTTT
TRBV2,TRBJ1-1,NA,NA,CASSGNLDRPAFF,TGTGCCAGCAGTGGCAACTTGGACCGCCCGGCTTTCTTT
TRBV19,TRBJ2-2,NA,TRBD1,CASSAGQVNTGELFF,TGTGCCAGTAGTGCAGGACAGGTGAACACCGGGGAGCTGTTTTTT
TRBV5-1,TRBJ2-2,many,TRBD2,CASSLGRADTGELFF,TGCGCCAGCAGCTTAGGGAGGGCGGACACCGGGGAGCTGTTTTTT